The 30 T cell receptor beta chains reported below all come from one sample, sequenced in a study of T cell responses to AZD1222 COVID-19 vaccine. Assay used: immunoSEQ multiplex PCR; TCRdb lists only in-frame clones, some missing. The profile shows 200,000 to 250,000 clones, about 93% of them singletons. Sample: peripheral blood, taken on day 0 of MenACWY control vaccination. These receptors all come from an adult in good health.

The J gene is TRBJ2-3, the V gene TRBV10-3, with D uncertain. Germline V lookup: CDR1 ENHRY, CDR2 SYGVKD. There are 12 residues in the CDR3. Trimming left V 10 bases short and J 3 bases short, with 11 bases between. CDR3 residues: CATGGVTDTQYF. In nucleotides, the CDR3 is TGTGCCACGGGTGGGGTAACAGATACGCAGTATTTT.

This chain links TRBV9 with TRBJ2-1; D may match TRBD1 or TRBD2 (5 bases each). Trimming cost V 0 bases and J 6 bases, with 13 bases left between them. Per the germline V gene, CDR1 is SGDLS and CDR2 is YYNGEE. The CDR3 sequence is 15 residues long. Written as DNA, the CDR3 is TGTGCCAGCAGCGTAGGCCTGGGACCCCTCAATGAGCAGTTCTTC. This translates into CASSVGLGPLNEQFF.

Turning to this clone: Other DNA sequences in the sample encode the same CDR3. This chain joins TRBV30 and TRBJ1-5, with a tentative D call TRBD1 (6 bases). From germline, CDR1 is GTSNPN and CDR2 SVGIG (reference sequence). This CDR3 has 13 residues. V lost 3 bases, J lost 4 bases, and 10 bases lay in between. This CDR3 is CAWSRDTNQPQHF. CDR3 sequence (DNA): TGTGCCTGGAGCAGGGACACTAATCAGCCCCAGCATTTT.

The chain combines TRBV30 with TRBJ1-6, with D perhaps matching TRBD1 (5 bases). Germline lookup yields CDR1 GTSNPN and CDR2 SVGIG (reference sequence). V lost 3 bases and J lost 7, with 13 bases in between. CDR3 length: 14 residues. The CDR3 spells CAWSPGLTNSPLHF. CDR3 bases: TGTGCCTGGAGCCCAGGGTTGACGAATTCACCCCTCCACTTT.

This clone is a singleton in its sample. V gene TRBV7-6 combines with J gene TRBJ1-6; 7 bases are a match to TRBD1. The CDR3 is 16 residues long. Germline assignment: CDR1 SGHVS and CDR2 FNYEAQ. Trimming removed 5 bases from V and 10 bases from J; junction bases left unmatched: 14. Here the CDR3 reads CASSPQGEGAGSPLHF. CDR3 in DNA: TGTGCCAGCAGCCCCCAGGGGGAGGGGGCTGGCTCACCCCTCCACTTT.

The genes are TRBV4-1 and TRBJ1-6; possible D gene TRBD1, 5 bases. This CDR3 is 14 amino acids long. Germline CDR1 is MGHRA and CDR2 is YSYEKL. The V and J ends lost 1 base and 9 bases respectively, with 10 bases between them. The CDR3: CASSQGERGSPLHF. The CDR3, as DNA: TGCGCCAGCAGCCAAGGAGAAAGGGGTTCACCCCTCCACTTT.

This clone was seen just once. The V and J genes are TRBV7-9 and TRBJ1-3; D gene ambiguous. Trimming took 5 bases from V and 6 from J, leaving 20 bases between them. This CDR3 comprises 16 residues. Looked up from germline, CDR1 is SEHNR and CDR2 is FQNEAQ (reference sequence). The CDR3: CASSGARGKMENTIYF. CDR3 bases: TGTGCCAGCAGCGGCGCGAGAGGGAAAATGGAAAACACCATATATTTT.

CDR3 protein: CASSQPTGWNEKLFF. For the CDR3, the DNA is TGCGCCAGCAGCCAACCTACAGGGTGGAATGAAAAACTGTTTTTT. J is TRBJ1-4 and V is TRBV4-1; TRBD1 might be the D (6 bases). Trimming removed 2 bases at V and 5 bases at J, with 12 bases between. The CDR3 is 15 amino acids. Germline CDR1 is MGHRA and CDR2 is YSYEKL.

The gene calls are TRBV19 and TRBJ2-3; D call uncertain. CDR1 and CDR2 (germline): LNHDA, SQIVND (reference sequence). Trimming pared 7 bases from V and 0 bases from J, leaving 8 bases between. The CDR3 is made up of 13 amino acids. CDR3 DNA sequence: TGTGCCAGTAAGGCACTAAGCACAGATACGCAGTATTTT. Its translation: CASKALSTDTQYF.

V and J are TRBV19 and TRBJ2-3, with 10 bases that match TRBD1. The CDR3 runs 14 residues. After removal of 6 bases from V and 3 bases from J, the junction contained 3 bases not matched to a gene. Germline CDR1 is LNHDA and CDR2 is SQIVND (reference sequence). The CDR3 is CASSRTGGTDTQYF. In nucleotides, the CDR3 is TGTGCCAGTAGCCGGACAGGGGGGACAGATACGCAGTATTTT.

This chain connects TRBV7-6 to TRBJ1-4; D is uncertain. CDR1 and CDR2 from the germline V gene are SGHVS and FNYEAQ. The length of the CDR3 is 15 residues. V was clipped by 1 base and J by 3 bases, with 9 bases between them. DNA of the CDR3: TGTGCCAGCAGCTTAGTCGCGGGTCCTAATGAAAAACTGTTTTTT. Encoded protein: CASSLVAGPNEKLFF.

This clone was recorded only once. V is TRBV24-1 and J is TRBJ1-1; perhaps TRBD1 as D (5 bases). V was shortened by 3 bases and J by 6 bases, with 10 bases between the two germline ends. CDR1 KGHDR and CDR2 SFDVKD come from the germline V gene. The CDR3 is 13 amino acids. DNA for the CDR3: TGTGCCACCAGTGATCCTATGGGGGCTGAAGCTTTCTTT. Translation gives CATSDPMGAEAFF.

This clone came up once. The chain is built from TRBV5-1 and TRBJ2-1; no clear D. The V end was cut by 0 bases, the J end by 0 bases, with 10 bases between. The CDR3 is 16 residues long. Germline values: CDR1 SGHRS, CDR2 YFSETQ. The CDR3 loop is CASSLAGSSSYNEQFF. CDR3 nucleotides: TGCGCCAGCAGCTTGGCCGGCTCTAGCTCCTACAATGAGCAGTTCTTC.

The chain recombines TRBV7-2 with TRBJ2-1, with a tentative D call TRBD1 (5 bases). Germline CDR1 reads SGHTA; CDR2 reads FQGNSA. With 8 bases removed from V and 0 bases from J, the gap between germline ends came to 8 bases. The CDR3 totals 13 residues. The CDR3 reads CASGGASYNEQFF. Written as DNA, the CDR3 is TGTGCCAGCGGTGGGGCCTCCTACAATGAGCAGTTCTTC. The full variable domain, its missing parts supplied by reference TRBV7-2 and TRBJ2-1, is GAGVSQSPSNKVTEKGKDVELRCDPISGHTALYWYRQSLGQGLEFLIYFQGNSAPDKSGLPSDRFSAERTGGSVSTLTIQRTQQEDSAVYLCASGGASYNEQFFGPGTRLTVL.

This chain joins TRBV2 and TRBJ1-4, with D maybe TRBD1 (6 bases). CDR3 length: 14 amino acids. V was trimmed by 6 bases and J by 8 bases, leaving 16 bases between them. Germline V gene sequence: CDR1 SNHLY, CDR2 FYNNEI. The CDR3 DNA reads as TGTGCCAGCAGCTACAGGGTACGGAACGAAAAACTGTTTTTT. Translating it yields CASSYRVRNEKLFF. Based on the CDR3 plus reference TRBV2 and TRBJ1-4, the full variable domain is EPEVTQTPSHQVTQMGQEVILRCVPISNHLYFYWYRQILGQKVEFLVSFYNNEISEKSEIFDDQFSVERPDGSNFTLKIRSTKLEDSAMYFCASSYRVRNEKLFFGSGTQLSVL.

This chain joins TRBV7-8 and TRBJ1-1, with unresolved D. CDR1 is SGHVS and CDR2 is FQNEAQ in the germline V gene. CDR3 length: 12 amino acids. The ends were cut back, 1 base at V and 3 bases at J, with 3 bases in the middle. The CDR3 sequence is CASSLEHTEAFF. In DNA form, the CDR3 reads TGTGCCAGCAGCTTAGAACACACTGAAGCTTTCTTT.

The chain recombines TRBV7-2 with TRBJ1-4; D remains unclear. The CDR3 extends over 14 amino acids. V was trimmed by 5 bases and J by 3 bases, leaving 10 bases between them. Germline V lookup: CDR1 SGHTA, CDR2 FQGNSA. The CDR3: CASSPGPANEKLFF. The CDR3 DNA sequence: TGTGCCAGCAGCCCCGGCCCGGCTAATGAAAAACTGTTTTTT.

Remarks on this clone: At one boundary the junction diverges from the germline segment, which might be a read error. The chain employs TRBV6-5 and TRBJ1-5; perhaps TRBD1 as D (6 bases). Germline lookup yields CDR1 MNHEY and CDR2 SVGAGI. This CDR3 contains 14 residues. This CDR3 is CASRRQVMGQSQHF. The CDR3, as DNA: TGTGCCAGCAGACGACAGGTTATGGGTCAGTCCCAGCATTTT.

This clone was found once. The CDR3 loop is CASSPRQAVGELFF. DNA of the CDR3: TGTGCCAGCTCACCAAGACAGGCCGTCGGGGAGCTGTTTTTT. This chain links TRBV18 with TRBJ2-2; D might be TRBD1 (6 bases). Trimming removed 2 bases at V and 7 bases at J, with 11 bases between. CDR3 length: 14 amino acids. Per the germline V gene, CDR1 is KGHSH and CDR2 is LQKENI.

The chain uses TRBV7-3 and TRBJ2-1; possibly TRBD1 or TRBD2 for D (7 bases each). Trimming cost V 4 bases and J 4 bases, with 20 bases left between them. CDR1 is SGHTA and CDR2 is FQGTGA in the germline V gene. The CDR3 covers 17 residues. The CDR3 loop is CASSSRTRGGSYNEQFF. The CDR3 DNA reads as TGTGCCAGCAGCTCCCGGACTAGAGGGGGCTCTTACAATGAGCAGTTCTTC.

The chain links TRBV2 to TRBJ1-1, with D perhaps matching TRBD1 (6 bases). V lost 10 bases and J 5 bases, leaving 17 bases between the germline ends. This CDR3 comprises 13 residues. Germline V gene lookup returns CDR1 SNHLY and CDR2 FYNNEI. The CDR3 nucleotides read TGTGCCACCTCCGGACAGTACGTGACTGAAGCTTTCTTT. Its protein product is CATSGQYVTEAFF. The entire variable domain, with the rest obtained from reference TRBV2 and TRBJ1-1, is as follows: EPEVTQTPSHQVTQMGQEVILRCVPISNHLYFYWYRQILGQKVEFLVSFYNNEISEKSEIFDDQFSVERPDGSNFTLKIRSTKLEDSAMYFCATSGQYVTEAFFGQGTRLTVV.

This rearrangement joins TRBV11-2 to TRBJ1-1; D may be TRBD1 (6 bases). The V gene lost 3 bases and the J gene lost 4 bases, with 12 bases spanning the gap. The CDR3 is 14 residues long. Germline-derived CDR1 and CDR2 are SGHAT and FQNNGV. The CDR3 DNA follows: TGTGCCAGCAGCTTTACGGACAGCGTCACTGAAGCTTTCTTT. Its translation is CASSFTDSVTEAFF.

The chain recombines TRBV30 with TRBJ1-6, with a tentative D call TRBD1 (5 bases). Trimming stripped 1 base from V and 6 bases from J, with 10 bases between. Germline V lookup: CDR1 GTSNPN, CDR2 SVGIG (reference sequence). This CDR3 is built from 14 residues. The CDR3 reads CAWSALGLNSPLHF. CDR3 sequence (DNA): TGTGCCTGGAGTGCCCTGGGACTTAATTCACCCCTCCACTTT.

The gene calls are TRBV21-1 and TRBJ2-7; the D call of TRBD1 is as the table states it, not checked on the DNA. TRBV21-1 is tagged as a pseudogene. This CDR3 is 14 amino acids long. The CDR3 DNA reads TGTGCCAGCAGCAAGGGACAGCCGAGGTACGAGCAGTACTTC. Translating gives CASSKGQPRYEQYF.

The V gene is TRBV4-1, the J gene TRBJ1-4; 9 nucleotides line up with TRBD1. This CDR3 has 14 residues. The V and J ends lost 0 bases and 14 bases, in that order; junction bases with no gene match: 7. Germline V gene lookup returns CDR1 MGHRA and CDR2 YSYEKL. DNA for the CDR3: TGCGCCAGCAGCCAAGATATGGGGGGGACAGGGCTGTTTTTT. Its protein is CASSQDMGGTGLFF.

The table lists this clone with a count of one. The genes are TRBV30 and TRBJ2-6, with 11 bases matching TRBD1. Trimming at V came to 4 bases and at J to 0 bases, leaving 8 bases not matched to a gene. Germline values: CDR1 GTSNPN, CDR2 SVGIG (reference sequence). This CDR3 contains 18 residues. The CDR3 DNA is TGTGCCTGGATTAGCACCGGGACAGGGGGCTCTGGGGCCAACGTCCTGACTTTC. Residues: CAWISTGTGGSGANVLTF.

This rearrangement joins TRBV28 to TRBJ2-3; 11 nucleotides line up with TRBD2. Germline loops: CDR1 MDHEN, CDR2 SYDVKM. The CDR3 spans 17 residues. V lost 5 bases, J lost 2 bases, and 9 bases stayed unmatched. In DNA, the CDR3 is TGTGCCAGCAGTGGCTTCGGGACTAGCGGACTCACAGATACGCAGTATTTT. Translation gives CASSGFGTSGLTDTQYF.

This clone was seen a single time. The chain has TRBV9 and TRBJ1-1, with TRBD1 matching over 9 bases. V was clipped by 4 bases and J by 5 bases; unmatched bases: 6. Germline CDR1 and CDR2: SGDLS and YYNGEE. The CDR3 contains 14 residues. CDR3 sequence reads: CASSLRQGETEAFF. Written as DNA, the CDR3 is TGTGCCAGCAGCTTAAGACAGGGGGAGACTGAAGCTTTCTTT.

This sequence joins TRBV5-8 and TRBJ1-2; TRBD1 is a possible D gene (5 bases). The V gene's germline CDR1 is SGHTS and CDR2 YDEGEE. CDR3 length: 13 residues. V dropped 1 base and J dropped 5 bases, with 9 bases sitting between them. The CDR3 coding sequence is TGTGCCAGCAGCTTGACAGGAAAGTATGGCTACACCTTC. It is translated as CASSLTGKYGYTF.

The chain has TRBV5-6 and TRBJ1-2, with D uncertain. V gave up 0 bases and J gave up 4 bases, with 16 bases separating them. The germline V gene encodes CDR1 SGHDT and CDR2 YYEEEE. The length of the CDR3 is 16 residues. This chain's CDR3 is CASSLGVWGSGYGYTF. The CDR3, as DNA: TGTGCCAGCAGCTTGGGGGTCTGGGGATCAGGCTATGGCTACACCTTC.